The 29 T cell receptor beta chains reported below all come from one sample, sequenced in a study of CD8+ T cells in alopecia areata. RNA, once extracted, was reverse transcribed into cDNA for use as the sequencing template. Profiled with immunoSEQ multiplex PCR; TCRdb holds only in-frame clones, not every one. The repertoire holds fewer than 90,000 clones, with 45% to 60% as singletons. Sequencing was carried out using NKG2D-high CD8+ T cells sorted from blood. These receptors came from a human donor with alopecia areata.

The rearrangement uses TRBV7-2 and TRBJ2-1, with 8 positions matching TRBD2. CDR3 length equals 15 residues. J lost 8 bases, V lost 1 base, and 7 bases had no gene match. Germline assignment: CDR1 SGHTA and CDR2 FQGNSA. CDR3 residues: CASSLDDGRAYEQFF. DNA for the CDR3: TGTGCCAGCAGCTTAGACGACGGGAGGGCGTATGAGCAGTTCTTC. Looking up the rest from reference TRBV7-2 and TRBJ2-1 gives the full variable domain: GAGVSQSPSNKVTEKGKDVELRCDPISGHTALYWYRQSLGQGLEFLIYFQGNSAPDKSGLPSDRFSAERTGGSVSTLTIQRTQQEDSAVYLCASSLDDGRAYEQFFGPGTRLTVL.

The V gene is TRBV14, the J gene TRBJ2-3, with TRBD1 identical over 7 bases. With 1 base clipped from V and 6 bases from J, the junction kept 7 bases outside the gene matches. The CDR3 covers 15 residues. Germline V lookup: CDR1 SGHDN, CDR2 FVKESK. The CDR3 protein is CASSQVSGGMDTQYF. DNA for the CDR3: TGTGCCAGCAGCCAAGTTTCAGGGGGAATGGATACGCAGTATTTT.

The V and J genes are TRBV6-6 and TRBJ2-3, with 8 bases that match TRBD2. J gave up 0 bases and V 5 bases, and 1 base lay outside the gene matches. From germline, CDR1 is MNHNY and CDR2 SVGAGI (reference sequence). The CDR3 contains 14 residues. CDR3 nucleotides: TGTGCCAGCAGTGCTAGCGGGAGCACAGATACGCAGTATTTT. Translated: CASSASGSTDTQYF.

In this sample, this clone turned up a few times. The rearrangement uses TRBV29-1 and TRBJ1-2; 7 bases match TRBD1. Germline-derived CDR1 and CDR2 are SQVTM and ANQGSEA. This CDR3 has 12 residues. V was clipped by 3 bases and J by 6 bases; unmatched bases: 4. The CDR3 nucleotides read TGCAGCGTTGATTCGGGGACAGATGGCTACACCTTC. The encoded protein is CSVDSGTDGYTF.

The CDR3 loop reads CSVGWENTEAFF. As DNA, the CDR3 is TGCAGCGTGGGTTGGGAGAACACTGAAGCTTTCTTT. The rearrangement uses TRBV29-1 and TRBJ1-1; D gene ambiguous. The V gene's germline CDR1 is SQVTM and CDR2 ANQGSEA. The CDR3 is 12 residues long. V was trimmed by 6 bases and J by 1 base, leaving 9 bases between them.

The rearrangement links TRBV5-6 to TRBJ2-7; weak D call: TRBD2 (5 bases). The CDR3 spans 12 residues. Trimming shortened V by 0 bases and J by 6 bases, and 7 bases separated the two germline ends. The germline V gene has CDR1 SGHDT and CDR2 YYEEEE. In DNA form, the CDR3 reads TGTGCCAGCAGCTTGGGAGGGTCCGAGCAGTACTTC. Translation: CASSLGGSEQYF.

The rearrangement uses TRBV30 and TRBJ2-5, with D unclear. The length of the CDR3 is 14 residues. Trimming pared 0 bases from V and 4 bases from J, leaving 12 bases between. Looked up from germline, CDR1 is GTSNPN and CDR2 is SVGIG (reference sequence). The CDR3 spells CAWSVGYYPETQYF. The DNA for the CDR3 is TGTGCCTGGAGTGTAGGCTACTACCCAGAGACCCAGTACTTC.

V and J are TRBV11-2 and TRBJ2-4; D is undetermined. This CDR3 region has 11 residues. Trimming took off 5 bases at V and 9 bases at J, with 8 bases between the two ends. Per germline, CDR1 SGHAT and CDR2 FQNNGV. The CDR3 nucleotides read TGTGCCAGCAGCCTCCTAGGCATTCAGTACTTC. This gives the protein CASSLLGIQYF.

The chain is built from TRBV25-1 and TRBJ2-1, with unresolved D. V was trimmed by 0 bases and J by 5 bases, leaving 5 bases between them. Germline values: CDR1 MGHDK, CDR2 SYGVNS. This CDR3 comprises 13 residues. The CDR3 DNA sequence: TGTGCCAGCAGTGAATATCTCCACAATGAGCAGTTCTTC. Encoded protein: CASSEYLHNEQFF.

The chain carries TRBV30 and TRBJ2-3; possibly TRBD1 or TRBD2 for D (5 bases each). The V end lost 8 bases, the J end lost 0 bases, and 12 bases lay between the germline ends. Germline-derived CDR1 and CDR2 are GTSNPN and SVGIG (reference sequence). The CDR3 is made up of 13 amino acids. Here the CDR3 reads CAGRDRSTDTQYF. CDR3 coding DNA: TGTGCCGGCCGGGACCGGAGCACAGATACGCAGTATTTT.

The genes are TRBV6-6 and TRBJ2-3; a possible D gene is TRBD1 (6 bases). Germline V gene data show CDR1 as MNHNY and CDR2 as SVGAGI (reference sequence). The CDR3 has 15 residues. Trimming took 2 bases from V and 3 from J, leaving 12 bases between them. CDR3 in amino acids: CASSYGQGLTDTQYF. As DNA, the CDR3 is TGTGCCAGCAGTTACGGGCAGGGGTTAACAGATACGCAGTATTTT.

The chain has TRBV2 and TRBJ2-7, with D perhaps matching TRBD1 (6 bases). From germline, CDR1 is SNHLY and CDR2 FYNNEI. The V end was cut by 2 bases, the J end by 2 bases, with 13 bases between. This CDR3 has 15 residues. Written as DNA, the CDR3 is TGTGCCAGCAGTGAACGGGCAGGGGCCCCCTACGAGCAGTACTTC. It encodes CASSERAGAPYEQYF.

The chain uses TRBV28 and TRBJ2-3, with no clear D. The V gene's germline CDR1 is MDHEN and CDR2 SYDVKM. The germline V and J ends were trimmed by 8 bases and 4 bases, with 10 bases remaining between them. The CDR3 is made up of 12 amino acids. CDR3 DNA sequence: TGTGCCAGCTCACTTTGGGCAGATACGCAGTATTTT. This codes for CASSLWADTQYF.

This clone showed up just a few times. V is TRBV29-1 and J is TRBJ2-6; no definite D call. This CDR3 is 13 amino acids long. Germline V gives CDR1 SQVTM, CDR2 ANQGSEA. V lost 4 bases, J lost 2 bases, and 6 bases lay in between. The CDR3 sequence is CSVGDTGANVLTF. As DNA, the CDR3 is TGCAGCGTTGGGGATACTGGGGCCAACGTCCTGACTTTC.

J is TRBJ2-7 and V is TRBV9; D not resolved. CDR1 is SGDLS and CDR2 is YYNGEE in the germline V gene. Trimming removed 2 bases from V and 0 bases from J, with 18 bases in between. The CDR3 is made up of 17 amino acids. CDR3 loop: CASSVQRDASPSYEQYF. CDR3 in DNA: TGTGCCAGCAGCGTCCAAAGAGACGCGAGCCCCTCCTACGAGCAGTACTTC.

This clone was seen more than once but under ten times. The chain carries TRBV28 and TRBJ2-5; 7 bases match TRBD1. The CDR3 has 16 residues. The V segment lost 5 bases and the J segment 0 bases; nucleotides outside the gene matches: 9. CDR1 MDHEN and CDR2 SYDVKM come from the germline V gene. CDR3 sequence (DNA): TGTGCCAGCAGTCCCTCGGACAGGCTGTACCAAGAGACCCAGTACTTC. Its translation: CASSPSDRLYQETQYF.

The chain carries TRBV27 and TRBJ2-3; D is possibly TRBD1 or TRBD2 (6 bases each). Germline CDR1 MNHEY, CDR2 SMNVEV (reference sequence). The CDR3 runs 15 residues. Trimming took off 5 bases at V and 5 bases at J, with 17 bases between the two ends. This CDR3 reads CASSPLSEGGDTQYF. CDR3 DNA: TGTGCCAGCAGTCCCCTCAGTGAGGGGGGAGATACGCAGTATTTT.

The J gene is TRBJ2-7, the V gene TRBV14; D unclear. Trimming removed 0 bases at V and 0 bases at J, with 6 bases between. Germline V lookup: CDR1 SGHDN, CDR2 FVKESK. The CDR3 is made up of 14 amino acids. The CDR3 protein is CASSQDYGSYEQYF. The CDR3 DNA follows: TGTGCCAGCAGCCAAGATTACGGCTCCTACGAGCAGTACTTC.

The CDR3 DNA is TGCGCCAGCAGCCCGCGGACGGGAACTGAAGCTTTCTTT. Protein: CASSPRTGTEAFF. The V gene is TRBV5-1, the J gene TRBJ1-1; D is unclear. The CDR3 has 13 amino acids. Trimming took 4 bases from V and 5 from J, leaving 12 bases between them. Per germline, CDR1 SGHRS and CDR2 YFSETQ.

This chain uses TRBV11-2 with TRBJ2-3, with TRBD2 as a possible D gene (5 bases). This CDR3 contains 16 residues. Germline CDR1 SGHAT, CDR2 FQNNGV. The V and J ends lost 1 base and 7 bases respectively, with 18 bases between them. In DNA form, the CDR3 reads TGTGCCAGCAGCTTAGTCATGGACTTCCTACCCTATACGCAGTATTTT. Its protein product is CASSLVMDFLPYTQYF.

In this sample, this clone turned up a few times. The chain recombines TRBV2 with TRBJ2-7; TRBD1 matches at 8 bases. The CDR3 is 13 amino acids. Germline CDR1 is SNHLY and CDR2 is FYNNEI. V lost 6 bases and J lost 6; bases outside the gene matches: 7. For the CDR3, the DNA is TGTGCCAGCAGGACAGGGGTACTAGGCGAGCAGTACTTC. It translates to CASRTGVLGEQYF.

This chain links TRBV7-2 with TRBJ2-2; 13 bases line up with TRBD2. The junction had 7 bases not matched to a gene; V was cut back by 0 bases and J by 3 bases. CDR3 length: 19 residues. Germline V gives CDR1 SGHTA, CDR2 FQGNSA. The CDR3 loop reads CASSLAMTSGGLYTGELFF. DNA for the CDR3: TGTGCCAGCAGCTTAGCCATGACTAGCGGGGGGCTCTACACCGGGGAGCTGTTTTTT.

V and J are TRBV29-1 and TRBJ2-7, with D perhaps matching TRBD1 (7 bases). Trimming took off 7 bases at V and 7 bases at J, with 35 bases between the two ends. This CDR3 comprises 18 residues. The V gene's germline CDR1 is SQVTM and CDR2 ANQGSEA. The CDR3 coding sequence is TGCAGCGCAGCAGGGGGTAAAGGCGGGAAATACATCGCGGGGGAGCAGTACTTC. Translating it yields CSAAGGKGGKYIAGEQYF.

This chain connects TRBV27 to TRBJ2-4; D is undetermined. The ends were cut back, 6 bases at V and 4 bases at J, with 16 bases in the middle. CDR1 MNHEY and CDR2 SMNVEV come from the germline V gene (reference sequence). This CDR3 has 15 amino acids. CDR3 DNA: TGTGCCAGCAGGGTGCAGGATGGAGCGAAAAACATTCAGTACTTC. Protein product: CASRVQDGAKNIQYF.

The chain carries TRBV13 and TRBJ2-5; weak D call: TRBD2 (5 bases). This CDR3 spans 13 amino acids. V lost 1 base and J lost 5, with 8 bases in between. Looked up from germline, CDR1 is PRHDT and CDR2 is FYEKMQ (reference sequence). The CDR3 is CASSLDQRETQYF. CDR3 DNA: TGTGCCAGCAGCTTAGATCAGCGGGAGACCCAGTACTTC.

The chain combines TRBV5-3 with TRBJ2-1; tentatively, D is TRBD2 (5 bases). TRBV5-3 is given ORF status, its function remaining uncertain. Trimming removed 4 bases at V and 8 bases at J, with 10 bases between. The CDR3 is 12 amino acids. CDR3 sequence: CARSPDFHEQFF. In DNA form, the CDR3 reads TGTGCCAGAAGCCCGGACTTTCATGAGCAGTTCTTC.

The chain carries TRBV23-1 and TRBJ2-7, with TRBD1 identical over 7 bases. TRBV23-1 is an open reading frame whose function is uncertain. This CDR3 contains 15 residues. J was trimmed by 2 bases and V by 5 bases; bases with no gene match: 9. CDR3 sequence (DNA): TGCGCCAGCAGTTCATCCCCGGGACAGACCTACGAGCAGTACTTC. It codes for CASSSSPGQTYEQYF.

The CDR3 DNA is TGTGCCTGGAGTGTTTACGAGCAGTTCTTC. Amino acids: CAWSVYEQFF. The V call is TRBV30, the J call TRBJ2-1; no clear D gene. The length of the CDR3 is 10 residues. The V end was cut by 0 bases, the J end by 10 bases, with 4 bases between. The germline V gene encodes CDR1 GTSNPN and CDR2 SVGIG (reference sequence).

The rearrangement links TRBV13 to TRBJ2-1; unclear D gene. The CDR3 loop spans 13 amino acids. Germline CDR1 reads PRHDT; CDR2 reads FYEKMQ (reference sequence). Trimming shortened V by 5 bases and J by 15 bases, and 20 bases separated the two germline ends. The CDR3 here is CASSPGRLRPGFF. The CDR3 DNA sequence: TGTGCCAGCAGCCCTGGACGGCTTAGGCCGGGGTTCTTC. The variable domain in full, completed from reference TRBV13 and TRBJ2-1, reads AAGVIQSPRHLIKEKRETATLKCYPIPRHDTVYWYQQGPGQDPQFLISFYEKMQSDKGSIPDRFSAQQFSDYHSELNMSSLELGDSALYFCASSPGRLRPGFFGPGTRLTVL.